Presented here are 32 T cell receptor beta chains from one specimen sequenced in a study of breast tumors, draining lymph nodes, adjacent tissues. Breast cancer patients provided tissue from their axillary draining lymph nodes. Each CDR3 protein gets one entry after TCRdb re-called the multiplex PCR reads with MiXCR. This table has about 200,000 distinct CDR3 sequences, around 34% appearing once. Sequenced input: axillary lymph node tissue. The receptors originated from a female donor with breast cancer. Some clones in this sample may be carry-over from other donors' samples.

This clonotype appeared many times. V is TRBV5-1 and J is TRBJ1-4; 8 bases are shared with TRBD1. This CDR3 spans 17 amino acids. Germline V gene data show CDR1 as SGHRS and CDR2 as YFSETQ. Trimming at V came to 4 bases and at J to 8 bases, leaving 16 bases not matched to a gene. The CDR3 sequence is CASSKLGTGAVGEKLFF. For the CDR3, the DNA is TGCGCCAGCAGCAAACTAGGGACAGGAGCTGTTGGGGAAAAACTGTTTTTT.

The chain recombines TRBV7-9 with TRBJ1-1; D might be TRBD1 (5 bases). Per the germline V gene, CDR1 is SEHNR and CDR2 is FQNEAQ (reference sequence). The CDR3 loop spans 14 amino acids. V lost 5 bases, J lost 1 base, and 11 bases lay in between. CDR3: CASSPGHQNTEAFF. The CDR3 DNA sequence: TGTGCCAGCAGCCCCGGACACCAGAACACTGAAGCTTTCTTT.

This clonotype was observed a handful of times. The chain couples TRBV5-8 to TRBJ2-5; TRBD2 matches at 8 bases. There are 16 residues in the CDR3. Germline trimming cut 6 bases from V and 5 bases from J; bases unmatched to any gene: 15. CDR1 is SGHTS and CDR2 is YDEGEE in the germline V gene. CDR3 bases: TGTGCCAGCACCGGGGGGGTCGTCTCAGGGATGGAGACCCAGTACTTC. Amino acid sequence: CASTGGVVSGMETQYF. Filled out from reference TRBV5-8 and TRBJ2-5, the complete variable domain reads EAGVTQSPTHLIKTRGQQATLRCSPISGHTSVYWYQQALGLGLQFLLWYDEGEERNRGNFPPRFSGRQFPNYSSELNVNALELEDSALYLCASTGGVVSGMETQYFGPGTRLLVL.

This chain links TRBV7-3 with TRBJ1-1, with D unclear. CDR3 length: 13 amino acids. CDR1 is SGHTA and CDR2 is FQGTGA in the germline V gene. V lost 5 bases to trimming and J lost 1 base, with 8 bases between them. For the CDR3, the DNA is TGTGCCAGCAGCCTTAGACAGAACACTGAAGCTTTCTTT. This encodes CASSLRQNTEAFF. The whole variable domain, filled in from reference TRBV7-3 and TRBJ1-1, reads GAGVSQTPSNKVTEKGKYVELRCDPISGHTALYWYRQSLGQGPEFLIYFQGTGAADDSGLPNDRFFAVRPEGSVSTLKIQRTERGDSAVYLCASSLRQNTEAFFGQGTRLTVV.

This clonotype came up many times. Written as DNA, the CDR3 is TGTGCCAGCAGCTTAAGTAGGGGACAGTCCTACGAGCAGTACTTC. Encoded protein: CASSLSRGQSYEQYF. The V gene is TRBV5-6, the J gene TRBJ2-7, with 7 bases matching TRBD1. Germline-derived CDR1 and CDR2 are SGHDT and YYEEEE. V lost 2 bases, J lost 1 base, and 6 bases stayed unmatched. CDR3 length: 15 amino acids.

Notes on this clonotype: The CDR3 end shows no conserved phenylalanine or tryptophan, and so a read error is likely. The gene calls are TRBV7-3 and TRBJ1-4, with a weak D call TRBD1 (5 bases). Germline-derived CDR1 and CDR2 are SGHTA and FQGTGA. The CDR3 is 14 residues long. This CDR3 reads CASRESGLNEKLFI. The CDR3 region has the DNA TGTGCTAGCAGGGAATCGGGCCTTAATGAAAAACTGTTTATT.

Remarks on this clonotype: With a much larger clone just one base away, this may be a read error. This rearrangement joins TRBV6-5 to TRBJ2-1; 11 nucleotides match TRBD2. Germline loops: CDR1 MNHEY, CDR2 SVGAGI. This CDR3 comprises 14 residues. CDR3 residues: CATTGTSGYNEQLF. The CDR3 nucleotides read TGTGCCACTACCGGGACTAGCGGATACAATGAGCAGCTCTTC.

Comments on this clonotype: With a much larger clone just one base away, this may be a read error. The conserved phenylalanine or tryptophan is not found at the CDR3 terminus, so this likely reflects a read error. The rearrangement uses TRBV6-1 and TRBJ2-5; D not certain. Germline lookup yields CDR1 MNHNS and CDR2 SASEGT. V was pared by 4 bases and J by 2 bases, with 5 bases between. The CDR3 loop spans 12 amino acids. The CDR3: CASSGVQETQYL. DNA of the CDR3: TGTGCCAGCAGTGGGGTACAAGAGACCCAGTACCTC.

There are a few counts of this clonotype. At one of its ends the junction is not consistent with the germline gene, which may arise from a read error. The rearrangement links TRBV7-2 to TRBJ1-2; no reliable D call. The CDR3 totals 16 residues. Per germline, CDR1 SGHTA and CDR2 FQGNSA. The CDR3 DNA sequence: TGTGCCAGCAGCCTACACCGGGGTGGGGTGAACTATGGCCACACCTTC. It translates to CASSLHRGGVNYGHTF.

In this sample, this clonotype turned up many times. The CDR3 reads CASSIQRGPHEQYF. DNA of the CDR3: TGTGCCAGTAGTATTCAGCGGGGCCCCCACGAGCAGTACTTC. This sequence joins TRBV19 and TRBJ2-7; TRBD2 aligns across 7 bases. The V segment lost 3 bases and the J segment 5 bases; nucleotides outside the gene matches: 7. Germline-derived CDR1 and CDR2 are LNHDA and SQIVND (reference sequence). The CDR3 contains 14 residues.

Remarks on this clonotype: Here the CDR3 omits its conserved ending phenylalanine or tryptophan, so a read error is the likely source. The limits of the CDR3 on the DNA are not certain, so only TCRdb's listed CDR3 is given. The V gene is TRBV7-2, the J gene TRBJ2-1; TRBD2, as called in the table, went unchecked against the DNA. CDR1 and CDR2 from the germline V gene are SGHTA and FQGNSA. The CDR3 totals 14 residues, both ends included. The chain's CDR3 is CASSLEVGLASSRS.

The CDR3, as DNA: TGTGCCAGCAGCCCGCGGCCTATTTCGGGCGAGCAGTTCTTC. It encodes CASSPRPISGEQFF. The gene calls are TRBV6-6 and TRBJ2-1; D remains unclear. In germline, CDR1 is MNHNY, CDR2 SVGAGI (reference sequence). This CDR3 contains 14 residues. V was trimmed by 6 bases and J by 10 bases, leaving 19 bases between them.

This clonotype was detected ten times or more. V usage is TRBV11-2 and J usage is TRBJ2-1; TRBD2 matches 7 bases. This CDR3 has 18 amino acids. CDR1 is SGHAT and CDR2 is FQNNGV in the germline V gene. Trimming removed 5 bases from V and 4 bases from J; junction bases left unmatched: 17. As DNA, the CDR3 is TGTGCCAGCAGCCTTAGGGCCGTGAAGGGCGGGAGTTACAATGAGCAGTTCTTC. It yields the protein CASSLRAVKGGSYNEQFF. The full variable domain, its missing parts supplied by reference TRBV11-2 and TRBJ2-1, is EAGVAQSPRYKIIEKRQSVAFWCNPISGHATLYWYQQILGQGPKLLIQFQNNGVVDDSQLPKDRFSAERLKGVDSTLKIQPAKLEDSAVYLCASSLRAVKGGSYNEQFFGPGTRLTVL.

There are many counts of this clonotype. The chain uses TRBV6-4 and TRBJ2-1; 7 nucleotides agree with TRBD2. CDR1 and CDR2 from the germline V gene are MRHNA and SNTAGT. This CDR3 has 15 amino acids. The trim removed 1 base at V and 8 bases at J, leaving 8 bases unmatched. CDR3 bases: TGTGCCAGCAGTGACTATGGGACTACCAGGGATGAGCAGTTCTTC. Protein sequence: CASSDYGTTRDEQFF.

This clonotype has just a few counts. This chain joins TRBV5-1 and TRBJ2-4; perhaps TRBD1 as D (6 bases). In germline, CDR1 is SGHRS, CDR2 YFSETQ. V lost 0 bases and J lost 10, with 8 bases in between. The CDR3 is 12 amino acids. CDR3 loop: CASSLVGQIQYF. The CDR3 DNA reads as TGCGCCAGCAGCTTGGTTGGACAGATTCAGTACTTC. The full variable domain, in which reference TRBV5-1 and TRBJ2-4 provide the parts outside the CDR3, is KAGVTQTPRYLIKTRGQQVTLSCSPISGHRSVSWYQQTPGQGLQFLFEYFSETQRNKGNFPGRFSGRQFSNSRSEMNVSTLELGDSALYLCASSLVGQIQYFGAGTRLSVL.

This clonotype was seen ten or more times. The chain employs TRBV24-1 and TRBJ2-7; TRBD1 agrees at 7 bases. The V and J ends lost 4 bases and 5 bases, in that order; junction bases with no gene match: 4. From germline, CDR1 is KGHDR and CDR2 SFDVKD. The CDR3 is 13 residues long. In nucleotides, the CDR3 is TGTGCCACCAGTGAAGGGGGCAGGGACGAGCAGTACTTC. Its protein is CATSEGGRDEQYF.

A remark on this clonotype: The junction departs from germline at one end; a sequencing error may be responsible. The chain employs TRBV20-1 and TRBJ2-1; TRBD2 is a possible D gene (7 bases). The germline gives CDR1 DFQATT, CDR2 SNEGSKA (reference sequence). The CDR3 covers 13 residues. The CDR3 sequence: CSVRAASGGGWVF. The DNA for the CDR3 is TGCAGTGTTCGAGCGGCTAGCGGAGGGGGATGGGTCTTC.

The J gene is TRBJ2-6, the V gene TRBV6-1; D is possibly TRBD1 (5 bases). The CDR3 extends over 19 amino acids. Trimming stripped 2 bases from V and 0 bases from J, with 17 bases between. The germline V gene encodes CDR1 MNHNS and CDR2 SASEGT. The CDR3 sequence is CASSERQSRQDSGANVLTF. Written as DNA, the CDR3 is TGTGCCAGCAGTGAAAGACAGTCCCGGCAGGACTCTGGGGCCAACGTCCTGACTTTC.

The chain is built from TRBV2 and TRBJ1-6, with no clear D. Germline assignment: CDR1 SNHLY and CDR2 FYNNEI. The V end lost 3 bases, the J end lost 13 bases, and 13 bases lay between the germline ends. The CDR3 has 13 residues. The CDR3 sequence is CASSEGSLSPLHF. CDR3 bases: TGTGCCAGCAGTGAGGGGTCCCTGTCCCCCCTCCACTTT.

This rearrangement joins TRBV7-3 to TRBJ2-3, with 10 bases fitting TRBD1. The CDR3 runs to 15 residues. With 5 bases clipped from V and 9 bases from J, the junction kept 11 bases outside the gene matches. CDR1 is SGHTA, CDR2 FQGTGA, per germline. The CDR3 is CASSATGTGVPTQYF. Written as DNA, the CDR3 is TGTGCCAGCAGCGCAACCGGGACAGGGGTCCCCACGCAGTATTTT.

This clonotype was recorded many times. The chain couples TRBV19 to TRBJ1-4; unclear D gene. V lost 0 bases and J lost 2, with 7 bases in between. Germline V lookup: CDR1 LNHDA, CDR2 SQIVND (reference sequence). The CDR3 is made up of 15 amino acids. CDR3 sequence (DNA): TGTGCCAGTAGTATAGATTTTGGTACTAATGAAAAACTGTTTTTT. This translates into CASSIDFGTNEKLFF.

The sample holds a few counts of this clonotype. This may be a read error, as it is one base from a much larger clone. The chain recombines TRBV6-4 with TRBJ2-3; 7 bases fit TRBD2. Trimming cost V 5 bases and J 0 bases; bases outside gene matches: 5. Looked up from germline, CDR1 is MRHNA and CDR2 is SNTAGT. The CDR3 contains 15 residues. The CDR3 DNA is TGTGCCAGCAGTCCCCGGGGGGAAAGCACAGATACGCAGTATTTT. This encodes CASSPRGESTDTQYF.

The V gene is TRBV2, the J gene TRBJ2-7; 10 bases map to TRBD1. This CDR3 spans 13 amino acids. Trimming at V came to 6 bases and at J to 6 bases, leaving 5 bases not matched to a gene. CDR1 is SNHLY, CDR2 FYNNEI, per germline. CDR3 in amino acids: CASRDRGEGEQYF. The CDR3 region has the DNA TGTGCCAGCAGGGACAGGGGGGAGGGCGAGCAGTACTTC.

This clonotype was seen at least ten times. The gene calls are TRBV3-1 and TRBJ1-5, with a weak D call TRBD1 (6 bases). CDR1 is LGHDT, CDR2 YNNKEL, per germline (reference sequence). This CDR3 contains 14 residues. The V end lost 3 bases, the J end lost 7 bases, and 13 bases lay between the germline ends. CDR3 region: CASSHRTAPQPQHF. CDR3 DNA: TGTGCCAGCAGCCACCGGACAGCCCCCCAGCCCCAGCATTTT. Based on the CDR3 plus reference TRBV3-1 and TRBJ1-5, the full variable domain is DTAVSQTPKYLVTQMGNDKSIKCEQNLGHDTMYWYKQDSKKFLKIMFSYNNKELIINETVPNRFSPKSPDKAHLNLHINSLELGDSAVYFCASSHRTAPQPQHFGDGTRLSIL.

This clonotype was recorded many times. The chain uses TRBV9 and TRBJ2-3; D is unclear. Trimming left V 3 bases short and J 4 bases short, with 9 bases between. Germline CDR1 is SGDLS and CDR2 is YYNGEE. This CDR3 has 13 amino acids. CDR3 region: CASSEWGSDTQYF. The CDR3 bases are TGTGCCAGCAGCGAGTGGGGTTCAGATACGCAGTATTTT.

This clonotype was counted many times. This chain joins TRBV20-1 and TRBJ2-3, with D perhaps being TRBD1 or TRBD2 (5 bases each). V was trimmed by 6 bases and J by 4 bases, leaving 17 bases between them. The CDR3 length is 14 residues. From germline, CDR1 is DFQATT and CDR2 SNEGSKA (reference sequence). CDR3 protein: CSATGPRGADTQYF. The CDR3 DNA follows: TGCAGTGCCACGGGCCCGAGGGGCGCAGATACGCAGTATTTT.

With regard to this clonotype: This may come from a read error, since a much larger clone is one base off. This chain uses TRBV2 with TRBJ2-4; 9 bases fit TRBD1. Germline values: CDR1 SNHLY, CDR2 FYNNEI. The V and J ends lost 1 base and 8 bases, in that order; junction bases with no gene match: 3. The CDR3 totals 14 residues. CDR3 loop: CASSEGQGGDIQYF. The CDR3 DNA reads as TGTGCCAGCAGTGAAGGACAGGGGGGGGACATTCAGTACTTC.

The CDR3 loop reads CASSETATGLVGEQYF. CDR3 nucleotide sequence: TGTGCCAGCAGTGAAACCGCGACAGGGCTCGTAGGCGAGCAGTACTTC. V usage is TRBV2 and J usage is TRBJ2-7; TRBD1 matches at 7 bases. The CDR3 length is 16 residues. Germline V gene lookup returns CDR1 SNHLY and CDR2 FYNNEI. The junction had 13 bases not matched to a gene; V was cut back by 2 bases and J by 6 bases. The full variable domain, its missing parts supplied by reference TRBV2 and TRBJ2-7, is EPEVTQTPSHQVTQMGQEVILRCVPISNHLYFYWYRQILGQKVEFLVSFYNNEISEKSEIFDDQFSVERPDGSNFTLKIRSTKLEDSAMYFCASSETATGLVGEQYFGPGTRLTVT.

This clonotype was found many times. The genes are TRBV5-6 and TRBJ1-4, with D perhaps TRBD1 (6 bases). CDR1 and CDR2 (germline): SGHDT, YYEEEE. This CDR3 comprises 13 residues. V was clipped by 0 bases and J by 8 bases, with 8 bases between them. The DNA for the CDR3 is TGTGCCAGCAGCTTGGTGGGGGCCGAAAAACTGTTTTTT. It yields the protein CASSLVGAEKLFF. The full variable domain, with the rest looked up from reference TRBV5-6 and TRBJ1-4, is DAGVTQSPTHLIKTRGQQVTLRCSPKSGHDTVSWYQQALGQGPQFIFQYYEEEERQRGNFPDRFSGHQFPNYSSELNVNALLLGDSALYLCASSLVGAEKLFFGSGTQLSVL.

In its sample, this clonotype was seen a few times. A much larger clone differs by one base, so this may be a read error. DNA for the CDR3: TGTGCCAGTAGTATGGTGACAGGGAGCTCCTATAATTCACCCCTCCCCTTT. This translates into CASSMVTGSSYNSPLPF. The chain couples TRBV19 to TRBJ1-6, with 7 bases matching TRBD1. The CDR3 has 17 amino acids. CDR1 LNHDA and CDR2 SQIVND come from the germline V gene (reference sequence).

This clonotype showed up many times. The chain has TRBV5-1 and TRBJ1-5; D unclear. Germline CDR1 is SGHRS and CDR2 is YFSETQ. Deletions cut 1 base from V and 2 bases from J, with 10 bases between. This CDR3 has 15 residues. The CDR3 DNA follows: TGCGCCAGCAGCTTGAGTGCGACTGGCAATCAGCCCCAGCATTTT. Its protein is CASSLSATGNQPQHF.

This chain joins TRBV7-2 and TRBJ2-6; the D is unclear. The length of the CDR3 is 13 residues. Germline CDR1 and CDR2: SGHTA and FQGNSA. Trimming stripped 2 bases from V and 13 bases from J, with 12 bases between. The CDR3: CASSLRGVRVLTF. The CDR3 coding sequence is TGTGCCAGCAGCTTACGTGGGGTAAGGGTCCTGACTTTC.